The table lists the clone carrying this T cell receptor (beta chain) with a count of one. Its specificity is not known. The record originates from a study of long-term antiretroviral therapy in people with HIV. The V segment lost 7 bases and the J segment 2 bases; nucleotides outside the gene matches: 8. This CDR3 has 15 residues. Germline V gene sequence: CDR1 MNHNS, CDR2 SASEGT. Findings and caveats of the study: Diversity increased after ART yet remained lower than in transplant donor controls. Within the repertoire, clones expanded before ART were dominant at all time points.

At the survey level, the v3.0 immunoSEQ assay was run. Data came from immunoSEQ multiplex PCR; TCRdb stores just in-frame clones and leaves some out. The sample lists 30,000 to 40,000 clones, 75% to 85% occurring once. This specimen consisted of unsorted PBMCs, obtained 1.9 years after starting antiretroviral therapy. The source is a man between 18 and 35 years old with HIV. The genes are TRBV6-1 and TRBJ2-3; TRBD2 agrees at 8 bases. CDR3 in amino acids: CASTRERGITDTQYF. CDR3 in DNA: TGTGCCAGCACCAGGGAGCGGGGGATCACAGATACGCAGTATTTT.